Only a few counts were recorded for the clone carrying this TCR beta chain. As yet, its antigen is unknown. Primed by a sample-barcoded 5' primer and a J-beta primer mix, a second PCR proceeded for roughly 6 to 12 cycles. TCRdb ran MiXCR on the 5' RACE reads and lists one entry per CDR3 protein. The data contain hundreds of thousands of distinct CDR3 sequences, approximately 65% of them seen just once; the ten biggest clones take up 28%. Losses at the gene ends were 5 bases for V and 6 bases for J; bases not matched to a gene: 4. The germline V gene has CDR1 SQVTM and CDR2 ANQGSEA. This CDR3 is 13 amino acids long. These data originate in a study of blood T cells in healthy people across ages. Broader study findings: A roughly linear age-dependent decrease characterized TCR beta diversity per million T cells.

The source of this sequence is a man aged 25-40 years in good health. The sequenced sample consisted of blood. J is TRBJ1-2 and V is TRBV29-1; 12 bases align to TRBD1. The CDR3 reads CSVTGTGGDGYTF. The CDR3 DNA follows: TGCAGCGTTACCGGGACAGGGGGCGATGGCTACACCTTC. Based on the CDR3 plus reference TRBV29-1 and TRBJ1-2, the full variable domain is SAVISQKPSRDICQRGTSLTIQCQVDSQVTMMFWYRQQPGQSLTLIATANQGSEATYESGFVIDKFPISRPNLTFSTLTVSNMSPEDSSIYLCSVTGTGGDGYTFGSGTRLTVV.